Following are 18 T cell receptor beta chains from one sample sequenced in a study of blood T cells in healthy people across ages. Then a second PCR, running roughly 7 to 11 cycles, was carried out with a sample-barcoded 5' primer and a J-beta primer mix. TCRdb passed the 5' RACE reads through MiXCR, listing each CDR3 protein once. Altogether about 640,000 distinct CDR3 sequences are present, approximately 30% being singletons, with the ten largest covering around 16%. The sample was blood. Receptor source: a woman older than 75 in good health.

This clonotype came up many times. The chain uses TRBV9 and TRBJ2-3; D is possibly TRBD2 (6 bases). The V and J ends lost 4 bases and 0 bases respectively, with 12 bases between them. This CDR3 is built from 15 residues. CDR1 is SGDLS, CDR2 YYNGEE, per germline. The CDR3, as DNA: TGTGCCAGCAGCCGGGGACTGCCTAGCACAGATACGCAGTATTTT. This encodes CASSRGLPSTDTQYF.

This clonotype was seen repeatedly, ten times or more. The CDR3 coding sequence is TGCGCCAGCAGCCCGCCGGGGGGGGAGGACCAAGAGACCCAGTACTTC. It codes for CASSPPGGEDQETQYF. The rearrangement joins TRBV4-1 to TRBJ2-5; 8 positions agree with TRBD2. The CDR3 is 16 residues long. V dropped 4 bases and J dropped 0; count of bases not matched to a gene: 7. Germline V lookup: CDR1 MGHRA, CDR2 YSYEKL.

The V and J genes are TRBV7-6 and TRBJ1-1; D is unresolved. V was trimmed by 4 bases and J by 9 bases, leaving 18 bases between them. CDR1 and CDR2 from the germline V gene are SGHVS and FNYEAQ. The CDR3 covers 14 residues. The CDR3 region is CASSSARAAHKAFF. The CDR3 nucleotides are TGTGCCAGCAGCTCAGCCCGGGCAGCGCATAAAGCTTTCTTT.

This clonotype has only a few counts. A read error may explain this, as a much larger clone is one base away. The chain combines TRBV5-5 with TRBJ2-5; the match to TRBD1 covers 8 bases. Looked up from germline, CDR1 is SGHKS and CDR2 is YYEKEE (reference sequence). With 5 bases clipped from V and 4 bases from J, the junction kept 7 bases outside the gene matches. The CDR3 has 14 residues. The CDR3 region has the DNA TGTGCCAGCAGGTACGGACAGGGCCGAGAGACCCAGTACTTC. As protein: CASRYGQGRETQYF.

V gene TRBV13 combines with J gene TRBJ2-5; 14 bases are shared with TRBD2. After removal of 8 bases from V and 4 bases from J, the junction contained 6 bases not matched to a gene. The CDR3 totals 15 residues. Germline V lookup: CDR1 PRHDT, CDR2 FYEKMQ (reference sequence). CDR3 nucleotide sequence: TGTGCCAGCTTCCGACTAGCGGGGGGGCTAGAGACCCAGTACTTC. Protein sequence: CASFRLAGGLETQYF.

The rearrangement joins TRBV19 to TRBJ1-6; 7 bases line up with TRBD1. The germline V gene has CDR1 LNHDA and CDR2 SQIVND (reference sequence). The CDR3 has 17 residues. J was trimmed by 7 bases and V by 3 bases; bases with no gene match: 12. The CDR3 DNA sequence: TGTGCCAGTAGTATCGCGACAGGGCTCGGGCGAAATTCACCCCTCCACTTT. Protein product: CASSIATGLGRNSPLHF.

This clonotype was counted many times. V usage is TRBV6-5 and J usage is TRBJ2-1; 10 nucleotides agree with TRBD1. Germline-derived CDR1 and CDR2 are MNHEY and SVGAGI. There are 15 residues in the CDR3. Trimming took 5 bases from V and 2 from J; bases not matched to a gene: 3. As DNA, the CDR3 is TGTGCCAGCAGTCGGGACAGGGGAACCTACAATGAGCAGTTCTTC. Translated, it gives CASSRDRGTYNEQFF.

This chain links TRBV7-2 with TRBJ2-5; no firm D call. The J call could be wrong; TRBJ2-4 is a better fit for the DNA end. The CDR3 covers 15 residues. The germline CDR1 and CDR2 sequences are SGHTA and FQGNSA. The CDR3 DNA reads TGTGCCAGCAGCTTATCTTCCGGCAAGTCAAACATTCAGTACTTC. Its translation is CASSLSSGKSNIQYF.

This clonotype was seen a handful of times. A much larger clone sits a single nucleotide away, making a read error possible. The chain uses TRBV5-1 and TRBJ2-1, with 11 bases lining up with TRBD2. CDR3 length: 14 residues. Germline V gives CDR1 SGHRS, CDR2 YFSETQ. Trimming took 3 bases from V and 7 from J; bases not matched to a gene: 3. For the CDR3, the DNA is TGCGCCAGCAGCTGGGGACTAGCGGAGAATGAGCAGTTCTTC. Encoded protein: CASSWGLAENEQFF.

This clonotype was seen only a few times. The rearrangement links TRBV27 to TRBJ1-6; D gene unclear. Germline V gene lookup returns CDR1 MNHEY and CDR2 SMNVEV (reference sequence). The CDR3 covers 16 residues. V gave up 6 bases and J gave up 6 bases, with 18 bases separating them. The CDR3 region is CASSSTSAFRNSPLHF. The CDR3 nucleotides are TGTGCCAGCAGCTCCACATCGGCCTTCCGTAATTCACCCCTCCACTTT.

The rearrangement joins TRBV6-6 to TRBJ1-5; 12 bases align to TRBD1. The J segment lost 10 bases and the V segment lost 5 bases, leaving 12 bases of the junction unmatched. The length of the CDR3 is 16 residues. Germline CDR1 and CDR2: MNHNY and SVGAGI (reference sequence). CDR3 sequence reads: CASSLGTGGTIAPQHF. The CDR3 nucleotides read TGTGCCAGCAGTCTCGGGACAGGGGGCACGATCGCTCCCCAGCATTTT.

A few counts support this clonotype. This chain uses TRBV6-5 with TRBJ2-3, with 8 bases aligning to TRBD2. The germline V gene encodes CDR1 MNHEY and CDR2 SVGAGI. The CDR3 totals 15 residues. V trimming: 6 bases; J trimming: 2 bases; junction bases outside the gene matches: 7. This CDR3 is CASSSAGANTDTQYF. CDR3 bases: TGTGCCAGCAGCTCAGCGGGGGCTAACACAGATACGCAGTATTTT.

A note on this clonotype: One base away lies a much larger clone, so this may be a sequencing read error. V is TRBV12-3 or TRBV12-4 and J is TRBJ2-7; D might be TRBD1 or TRBD2, each matching 5 bases. The J call may be faulty, since TRBJ2-4 better matches the DNA end. The CDR3 runs to 15 residues. The CDR3 reads CASSLQGGAGDIQYF. CDR3 bases: TGTGCCAGCAGTTTACAGGGTGGGGCGGGTGACATTCAGTACTTC.

This clonotype came up many times. This sequence joins TRBV5-1 and TRBJ1-1; D uncertain. Germline CDR1 SGHRS, CDR2 YFSETQ. Between the trimmed V and J ends, which lost 6 bases and 0 bases, there was a span of 3 bases. The CDR3 is made up of 11 amino acids. The CDR3 spells CASKMNTEAFF. The CDR3 DNA reads as TGCGCCAGCAAAATGAACACTGAAGCTTTCTTT.

This clonotype was found many times. The chain joins TRBV7-2 to TRBJ1-2; D not resolved. Between the trimmed V and J ends, which lost 2 bases and 4 bases, there was a span of 11 bases. The CDR3 is 14 residues long. Germline V gene lookup returns CDR1 SGHTA and CDR2 FQGNSA. CDR3 region: CASSLRETSYGYTF. In DNA, the CDR3 is TGTGCCAGCAGCTTACGGGAGACGAGCTATGGCTACACCTTC.

This clonotype has at least ten counts. The chain links TRBV5-1 to TRBJ2-1, with D perhaps TRBD1 or TRBD2 (5 bases each). V lost 4 bases and J 9 bases, leaving 26 bases between the germline ends. This CDR3 region has 17 residues. CDR1 and CDR2 (germline): SGHRS, YFSETQ. CDR3 coding DNA: TGCGCCAGCAGCCTAAGGACCGGGACCTCCGGGGCAAGTGAGCAGTTCTTC. Its protein product is CASSLRTGTSGASEQFF.

This clonotype was observed a handful of times. J is TRBJ1-5 and V is TRBV28; possible D gene TRBD1, 5 bases. The germline V gene has CDR1 MDHEN and CDR2 SYDVKM. V lost 5 bases, J lost 9 bases, and 29 bases lay in between. The CDR3 has 18 amino acids. The CDR3: CASSPSGRRSPARGPQHF. In DNA form, the CDR3 reads TGTGCCAGCAGTCCATCGGGACGGAGGAGCCCAGCGAGAGGGCCCCAGCATTTT.

V usage is TRBV7-2 and J usage is TRBJ2-3; possibly TRBD2 for D (6 bases). V was cut by 5 bases and J by 6 bases, with 12 bases left in between. The germline V gene has CDR1 SGHTA and CDR2 FQGNSA. The CDR3 is made up of 13 amino acids. The CDR3: CASSRPSEDTQYF. The DNA for the CDR3 is TGTGCCAGCAGCCGACCTAGCGAGGATACGCAGTATTTT.